This TCR beta chain was observed in a study of blood T cell repertoires in COVID-19. Study-level information: COVID-19 samples, acute and convalescent, were from the United States, Italy and Spain. Sources were T cells, B-cell-depleted T cells, or PBMCs; the material itself was cDNA or gDNA.

V shed 1 base and J shed 5 bases, with 5 bases lying between them. CDR1 is SGHAT and CDR2 is FQNNGV in the germline V gene. The CDR3 is 12 residues long. Under the authors' procedure: Estimates of nucleated cell counts were drawn from the amplification of reference gene primers. The repertoire was sequenced with immunoSEQ multiplex PCR; TCRdb's copy has only in-frame clones and lacks some. V and J calls plus clone size are reproduced from that table; the DNA served to infer D and trimming. The repertoire holds over 85,000 clones, with around 90% as singletons. Sequences were obtained from peripheral blood. The chain is built from TRBV11-2 and TRBJ2-5, with unresolved D. The sequence was obtained from a man aged 45-65 years with active or convalescent COVID-19. The CDR3 nucleotides are TGTGCCAGCAGCTTAGGGGCGGAGACCCAGTACTTC. This codes for CASSLGAETQYF.